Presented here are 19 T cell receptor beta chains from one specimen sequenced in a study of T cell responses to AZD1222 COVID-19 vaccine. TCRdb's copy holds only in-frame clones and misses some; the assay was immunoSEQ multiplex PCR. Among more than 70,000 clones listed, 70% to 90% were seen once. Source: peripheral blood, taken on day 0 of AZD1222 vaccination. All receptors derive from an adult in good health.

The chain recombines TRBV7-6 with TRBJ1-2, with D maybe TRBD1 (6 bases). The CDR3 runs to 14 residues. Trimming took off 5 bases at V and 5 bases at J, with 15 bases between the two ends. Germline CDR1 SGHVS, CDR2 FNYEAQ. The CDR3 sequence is CASSPALQGYGYTF. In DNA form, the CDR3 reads TGTGCCAGCAGCCCAGCCCTACAGGGATATGGCTACACCTTC.

The CDR3 is CSVDDRGTDTQYF. The CDR3 DNA reads TGCAGCGTTGATGACAGAGGCACAGATACGCAGTATTTT. The chain recombines TRBV29-1 with TRBJ2-3, with a weak D call TRBD1 (5 bases). V was trimmed by 3 bases and J by 1 base, leaving 8 bases between them. CDR1 SQVTM and CDR2 ANQGSEA come from the germline V gene. CDR3 size: 13 residues.

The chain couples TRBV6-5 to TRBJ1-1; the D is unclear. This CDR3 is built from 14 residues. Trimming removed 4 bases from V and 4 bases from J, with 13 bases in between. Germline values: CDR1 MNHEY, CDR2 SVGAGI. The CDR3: CASSSNMARTEAFF. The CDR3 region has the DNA TGTGCCAGCAGTTCTAATATGGCGCGCACTGAAGCTTTCTTT.

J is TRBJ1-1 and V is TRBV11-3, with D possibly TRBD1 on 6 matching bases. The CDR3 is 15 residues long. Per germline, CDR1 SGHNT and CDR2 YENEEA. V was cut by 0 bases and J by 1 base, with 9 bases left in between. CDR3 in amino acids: CASSLDRQANTEAFF. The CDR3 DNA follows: TGTGCCAGCAGCTTAGATCGACAGGCGAACACTGAAGCTTTCTTT.

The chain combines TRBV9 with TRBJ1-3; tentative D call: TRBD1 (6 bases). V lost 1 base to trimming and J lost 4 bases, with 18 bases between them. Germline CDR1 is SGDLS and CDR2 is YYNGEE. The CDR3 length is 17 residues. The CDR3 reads CASSVLGAGGKGNTIYF. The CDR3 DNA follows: TGTGCCAGCAGCGTACTAGGGGCCGGGGGCAAGGGAAACACCATATATTTT. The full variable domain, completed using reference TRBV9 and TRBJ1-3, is DSGVTQTPKHLITATGQRVTLRCSPRSGDLSVYWYQQSLDQGLQFLIQYYNGEERAKGNILERFSAQQFPDLHSELNLSSLELGDSALYFCASSVLGAGGKGNTIYFGEGSWLTVV.

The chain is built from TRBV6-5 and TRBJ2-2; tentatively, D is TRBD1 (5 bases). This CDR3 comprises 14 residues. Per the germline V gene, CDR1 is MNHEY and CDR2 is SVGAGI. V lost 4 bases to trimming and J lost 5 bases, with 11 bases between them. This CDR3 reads CASSSREGTGELFF. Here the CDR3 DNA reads TGTGCCAGCAGTTCCAGGGAAGGAACCGGGGAGCTGTTTTTT.

CDR3: CASSQGRILFF. CDR3 DNA sequence: TGTGCCAGCAGCCAGGGGAGAATATTGTTTTTT. The V gene is TRBV3-1 (or the pseudogene TRBV3-2), the J gene TRBJ1-4; D not resolved. Germline V gene data show CDR1 as LGHDT and CDR2 as YNNKEL (reference sequence). V was shortened by 3 bases and J by 15 bases, with 11 bases between the two germline ends. The CDR3 is 11 amino acids.

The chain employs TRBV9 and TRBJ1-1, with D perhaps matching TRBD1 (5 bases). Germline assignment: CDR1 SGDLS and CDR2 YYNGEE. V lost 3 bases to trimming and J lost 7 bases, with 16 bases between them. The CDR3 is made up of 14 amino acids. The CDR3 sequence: CASSDYRSASEAFF. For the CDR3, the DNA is TGTGCCAGCAGCGACTACAGGTCTGCGAGTGAAGCTTTCTTT.

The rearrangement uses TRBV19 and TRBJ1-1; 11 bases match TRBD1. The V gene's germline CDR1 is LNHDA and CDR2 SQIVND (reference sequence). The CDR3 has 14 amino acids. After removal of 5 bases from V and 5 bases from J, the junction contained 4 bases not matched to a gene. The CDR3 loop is CASSAGTGGTEAFF. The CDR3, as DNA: TGTGCCAGTAGTGCCGGGACAGGGGGTACTGAAGCTTTCTTT.

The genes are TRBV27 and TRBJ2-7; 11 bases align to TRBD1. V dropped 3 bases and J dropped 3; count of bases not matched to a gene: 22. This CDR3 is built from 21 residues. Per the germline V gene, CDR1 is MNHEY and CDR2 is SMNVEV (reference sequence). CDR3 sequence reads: CASSFRGGGQGVLFPNYEQYF. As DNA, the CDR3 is TGTGCCAGCAGTTTCCGGGGAGGGGGACAGGGGGTCTTGTTCCCCAACTACGAGCAGTACTTC.

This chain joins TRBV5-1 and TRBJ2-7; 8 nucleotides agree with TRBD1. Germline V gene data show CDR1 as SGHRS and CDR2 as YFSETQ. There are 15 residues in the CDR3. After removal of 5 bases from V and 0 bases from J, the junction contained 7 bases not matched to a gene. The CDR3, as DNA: TGCGCCAGCAGTCGCAGACAGGGGAGCTCCTACGAGCAGTACTTC. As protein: CASSRRQGSSYEQYF.

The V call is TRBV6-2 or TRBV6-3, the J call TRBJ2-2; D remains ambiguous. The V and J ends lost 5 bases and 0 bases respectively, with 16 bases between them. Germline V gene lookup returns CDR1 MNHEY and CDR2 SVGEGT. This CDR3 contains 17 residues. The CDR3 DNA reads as TGTGCCAGCAGTGGTCGGACCAGATCACCGAACACCGGGGAGCTGTTTTTT. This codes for CASSGRTRSPNTGELFF.

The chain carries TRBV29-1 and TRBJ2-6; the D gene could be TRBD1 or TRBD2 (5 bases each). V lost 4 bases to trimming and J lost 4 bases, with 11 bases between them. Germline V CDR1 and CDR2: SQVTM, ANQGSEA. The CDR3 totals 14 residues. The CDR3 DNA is TGCAGCGTTGGGAGAGGGACCGGGGCCAACGTCCTGACTTTC. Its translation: CSVGRGTGANVLTF.

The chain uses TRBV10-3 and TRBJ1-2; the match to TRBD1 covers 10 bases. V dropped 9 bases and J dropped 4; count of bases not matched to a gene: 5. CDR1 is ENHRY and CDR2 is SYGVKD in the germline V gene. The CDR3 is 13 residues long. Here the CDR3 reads CAMTGGAGYGYTF. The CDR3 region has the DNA TGTGCCATGACAGGGGGCGCCGGCTATGGCTACACCTTC.

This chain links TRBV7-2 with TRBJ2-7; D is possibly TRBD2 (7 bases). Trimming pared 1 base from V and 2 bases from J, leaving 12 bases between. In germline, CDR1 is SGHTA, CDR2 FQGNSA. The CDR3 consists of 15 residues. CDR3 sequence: CASSLVGGGPYEQYF. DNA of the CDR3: TGTGCCAGCAGCTTAGTAGGGGGGGGCCCCTACGAGCAGTACTTC.

CDR3 nucleotides: TGCGCCAGCAGTTACCCGGGACAGGGCAAGTACGAGCAGTACTTC. It is translated as CASSYPGQGKYEQYF. The rearrangement uses TRBV5-1 and TRBJ2-7, with TRBD1 matching over 9 bases. The CDR3 consists of 15 residues. The trim removed 5 bases at V and 4 bases at J, leaving 10 bases unmatched. Germline CDR1 is SGHRS and CDR2 is YFSETQ.

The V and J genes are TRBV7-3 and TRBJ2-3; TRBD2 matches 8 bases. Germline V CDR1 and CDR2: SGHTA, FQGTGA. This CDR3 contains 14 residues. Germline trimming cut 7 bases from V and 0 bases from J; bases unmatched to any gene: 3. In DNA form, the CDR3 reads TGTGCCAGCACCCGGGGGGGAAGCACAGATACGCAGTATTTT. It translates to CASTRGGSTDTQYF.

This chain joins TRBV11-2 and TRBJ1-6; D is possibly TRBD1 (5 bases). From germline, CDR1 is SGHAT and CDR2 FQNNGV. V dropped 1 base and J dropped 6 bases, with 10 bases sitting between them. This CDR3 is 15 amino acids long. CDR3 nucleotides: TGTGCCAGCAGCTTAGCCCCGGGGGTTAATTCACCCCTCCACTTT. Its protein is CASSLAPGVNSPLHF.

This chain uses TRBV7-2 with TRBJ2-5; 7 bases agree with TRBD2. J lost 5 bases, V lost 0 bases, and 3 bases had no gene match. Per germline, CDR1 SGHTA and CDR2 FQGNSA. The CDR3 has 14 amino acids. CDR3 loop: CASSLASGAETQYF. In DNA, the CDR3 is TGTGCCAGCAGCTTAGCGAGCGGGGCGGAGACCCAGTACTTC.